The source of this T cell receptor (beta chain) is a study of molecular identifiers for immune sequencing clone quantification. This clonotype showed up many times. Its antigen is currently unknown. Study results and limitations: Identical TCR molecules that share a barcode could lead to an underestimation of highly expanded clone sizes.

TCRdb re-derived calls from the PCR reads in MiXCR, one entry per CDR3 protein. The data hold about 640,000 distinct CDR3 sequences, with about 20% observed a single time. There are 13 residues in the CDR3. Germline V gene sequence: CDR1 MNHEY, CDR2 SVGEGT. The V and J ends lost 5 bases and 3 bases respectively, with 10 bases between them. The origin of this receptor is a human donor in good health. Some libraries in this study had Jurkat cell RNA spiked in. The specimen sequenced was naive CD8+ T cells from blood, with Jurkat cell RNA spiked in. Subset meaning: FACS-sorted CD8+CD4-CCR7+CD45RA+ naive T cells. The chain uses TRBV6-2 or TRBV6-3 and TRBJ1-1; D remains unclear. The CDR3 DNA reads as TGTGCCAGCAGTGGGAGGAGTTACACTGAAGCTTTCTTT. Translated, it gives CASSGRSYTEAFF.